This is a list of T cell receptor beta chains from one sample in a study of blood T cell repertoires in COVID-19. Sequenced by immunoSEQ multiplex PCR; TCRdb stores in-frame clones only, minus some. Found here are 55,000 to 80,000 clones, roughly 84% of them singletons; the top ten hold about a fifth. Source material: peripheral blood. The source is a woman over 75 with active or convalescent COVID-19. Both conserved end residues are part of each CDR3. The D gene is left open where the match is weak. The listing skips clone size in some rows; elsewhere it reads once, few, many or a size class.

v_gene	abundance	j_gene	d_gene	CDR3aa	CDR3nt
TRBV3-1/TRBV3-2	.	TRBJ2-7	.	CASSQGHFSDEQYF	TGTGCCAGCAGCCAAGGACATTTTTCGGACGAGCAGTACTTC
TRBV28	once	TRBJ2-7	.	CASRPSAPTYEQYF	TGTGCCAGCAGACCCAGCGCCCCTACCTACGAGCAGTACTTC
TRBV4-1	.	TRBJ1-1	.	CASSLVSGTLNTEAFF	TGCGCCAGCAGCCTTGTATCGGGGACTCTGAACACTGAAGCTTTCTTT
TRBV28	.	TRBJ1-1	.	CASSTSMNTEAFF	TGTGCCAGCAGTACTAGTATGAACACTGAAGCTTTCTTT
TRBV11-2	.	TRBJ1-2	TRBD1	CASSFAGGIYSAGGYTF	TGTGCCAGCAGCTTCGCAGGGGGGATCTATTCTGCTGGTGGCTACACCTTC
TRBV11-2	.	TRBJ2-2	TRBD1	CASRSRNGTGNSGELFF	TGTGCCAGCAGAAGTAGGAACGGGACAGGGAACAGCGGGGAGCTGTTTTTT
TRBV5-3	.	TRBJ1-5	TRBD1	CARSLEGDRAGNQPQHF	TGTGCCAGAAGCTTGGAGGGGGACAGGGCCGGCAATCAGCCCCAGCATTTT
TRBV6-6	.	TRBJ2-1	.	CASRGGSAVVYNEQFF	TGTGCCAGCAGGGGCGGGTCGGCAGTAGTTTACAATGAGCAGTTCTTC
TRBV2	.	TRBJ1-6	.	CASSKYRESGSPLHF	TGTGCCAGCAGTAAGTACAGGGAGAGTGGTTCACCCCTCCACTTT
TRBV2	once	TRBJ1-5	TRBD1	CASSEYGTGNQPQHF	TGTGCCAGCAGTGAATACGGGACAGGGAATCAGCCCCAGCATTTT
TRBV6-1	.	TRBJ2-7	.	CASSEQGSEQYF	TGTGCCAGCAGTGAACAGGGATCCGAGCAGTACTTC
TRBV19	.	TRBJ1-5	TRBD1	CASSSQGAGFQPQHF	TGTGCCAGTAGCTCACAGGGGGCCGGTTTTCAGCCCCAGCATTTT
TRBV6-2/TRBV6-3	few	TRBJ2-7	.	CASSRPPGQTYEQYF	TGTGCCAGCAGTCGTCCCCCGGGACAAACCTACGAGCAGTACTTC
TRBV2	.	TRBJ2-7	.	CASSGSWSYNEQYF	TGTGCCAGCAGCGGGAGCTGGAGTTATAACGAGCAGTACTTC
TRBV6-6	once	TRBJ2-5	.	CASNGETQYF	TGTGCCAGCAACGGAGAGACCCAGTACTTC
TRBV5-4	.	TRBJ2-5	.	CASRGRGQETQYF	TGTGCCAGCCGTGGACGGGGACAAGAGACCCAGTACTTC
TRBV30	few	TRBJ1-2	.	CAWSLAIANYGYTF	TGTGCCTGGAGTCTCGCTATTGCTAACTATGGCTACACCTTC
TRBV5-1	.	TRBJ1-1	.	CASSFDYRQNTEAFF	TGCGCCAGCAGCTTTGATTACAGGCAGAACACTGAAGCTTTCTTT
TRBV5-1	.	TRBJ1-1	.	CASSLEGSGDSFF	TGCGCCAGCAGCTTGGAGGGTTCGGGGGATTCTTTCTTT
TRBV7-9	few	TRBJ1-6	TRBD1	CASSRSDRAFRSSPLHF	TGTGCCAGCAGCCGATCGGACAGGGCTTTTCGTAGTTCACCCCTCCACTTT
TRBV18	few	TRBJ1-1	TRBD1	CASSGQANTEAFF	TGTGCCAGCTCAGGACAGGCGAACACTGAAGCTTTCTTT
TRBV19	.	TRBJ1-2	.	CASSIGPANYGYTF	TGTGCCAGTAGTATTGGGCCAGCTAACTATGGCTACACCTTC
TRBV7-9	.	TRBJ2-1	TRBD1	CASSSTGTGSNEQFF	TGTGCCAGCAGCTCGACCGGGACAGGGTCCAATGAGCAGTTCTTC
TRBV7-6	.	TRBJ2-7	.	CASSKGLPYEQYF	TGTGCCAGCAGCAAAGGACTCCCCTACGAGCAGTACTTC
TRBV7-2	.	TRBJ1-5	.	CASSSGGNQPQHF	TGTGCCAGCAGCTCTGGGGGGAATCAGCCCCAGCATTTT
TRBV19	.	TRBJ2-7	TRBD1	CASSVTGGAFIREQYF	TGTGCCAGTAGCGTTACAGGGGGCGCTTTCATTCGCGAGCAGTACTTC
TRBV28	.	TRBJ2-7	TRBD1	CASSETGGVKYEQYF	TGTGCCAGCAGTGAGACAGGGGGCGTCAAGTACGAGCAGTACTTC
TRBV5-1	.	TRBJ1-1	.	CASSLSGRNTEAFF	TGCGCCAGCAGCTTGTCAGGCCGGAACACTGAAGCTTTCTTT
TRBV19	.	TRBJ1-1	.	CASSINADTEAFF	TGTGCCAGTAGTATTAACGCGGACACTGAAGCTTTCTTT
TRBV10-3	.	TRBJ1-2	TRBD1	CAINPTGGDYGYTF	TGTGCCATCAACCCGACAGGGGGGGACTATGGCTACACCTTC
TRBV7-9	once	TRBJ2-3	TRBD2	CASSLYRRGGRFDTQYF	TGTGCCAGCAGCTTATATCGGCGGGGGGGCCGATTTGATACGCAGTATTTT
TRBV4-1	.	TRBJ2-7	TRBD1	CASSPTTGTALSYEQYF	TGCGCCAGCAGCCCAACAACCGGGACAGCCCTTTCCTACGAGCAGTACTTC
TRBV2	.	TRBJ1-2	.	CASRDSLAGYGYTF	TGTGCCAGCAGAGACTCATTGGCAGGGTATGGCTACACCTTC
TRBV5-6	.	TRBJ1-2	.	CASSFWDLLYGYTF	TGTGCCAGCAGCTTCTGGGACTTACTCTATGGCTACACCTTC
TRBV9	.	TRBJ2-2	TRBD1	CASSVAGQGGTGELFF	TGTGCCAGCAGCGTAGCGGGACAGGGGGGCACCGGGGAGCTGTTTTTT